The 15 T cell receptor beta chains below were found in one sample sequenced in a study of cytomegalovirus exposure and HLA in healthy donors. PCR primers comprised 60 Vbeta and 13 Jbeta primers. Clones were read by immunoSEQ multiplex PCR, and TCRdb kept only the in-frame ones, dropping some. The table has over 150,000 clones, around 79% seen once. Sequencing used PBMCs. The receptors shown here come from a man aged 25-40 years in good health and CMV-seropositive.

This chain links TRBV29-1 with TRBJ1-2; D remains ambiguous. CDR1 is SQVTM, CDR2 ANQGSEA, per germline. The CDR3 totals 12 residues. Trimming shortened V by 0 bases and J by 5 bases, and 7 bases separated the two germline ends. The CDR3, as DNA: TGCAGCGTTGAAGATAGGAGATATGGCTACACCTTC. It yields the protein CSVEDRRYGYTF.

V usage is TRBV7-9 and J usage is TRBJ2-1, with unresolved D. Per the germline V gene, CDR1 is SEHNR and CDR2 is FQNEAQ (reference sequence). CDR3 length: 11 residues. Trimming shortened V by 6 bases and J by 8 bases, and 8 bases separated the two germline ends. The chain's CDR3 is CASSPFDEQFF. The CDR3 nucleotides read TGTGCCAGCAGTCCCTTCGATGAGCAGTTCTTC.

This sequence joins TRBV6-4 and TRBJ2-1; TRBD1 might be the D (6 bases). V lost 8 bases, J lost 5 bases, and 16 bases lay in between. The CDR3 is 14 residues long. Looked up from germline, CDR1 is MRHNA and CDR2 is SNTAGT. CDR3 in DNA: TGTGCCAGCGCCGCTGTCAGGGGCCACAATGAGCAGTTCTTC. It translates to CASAAVRGHNEQFF.

The V and J genes are TRBV28 and TRBJ1-2; D uncertain. V lost 6 bases and J lost 4, with 12 bases in between. CDR1 and CDR2 (germline): MDHEN, SYDVKM. The CDR3 sequence is 13 residues long. CDR3 coding DNA: TGTGCCAGCAGCTCAGGATCGAGCTATGGCTACACCTTC. Encoded protein: CASSSGSSYGYTF.

V and J are TRBV5-4 and TRBJ2-7; possible D gene TRBD1, 6 bases. Germline V lookup: CDR1 SGHNT, CDR2 YYREEE (reference sequence). Trimming removed 5 bases from V and 5 bases from J, with 14 bases in between. The CDR3 covers 13 residues. The CDR3 sequence: CASRTGRRDEQYF. In nucleotides, the CDR3 is TGTGCCAGCAGGACAGGTCGCCGGGACGAGCAGTACTTC.

This clone has just a few counts. The CDR3 region has the DNA TGTGCCAGCTCACCTTTGCGGGAGGGCCCAGATACGCAGTATTTT. It specifies CASSPLREGPDTQYF. The chain combines TRBV18 with TRBJ2-3, with 9 bases matching TRBD2. The CDR3 runs 15 residues. V was clipped by 3 bases and J by 4 bases; unmatched bases: 5. Germline V CDR1 and CDR2: KGHSH, LQKENI.

The chain combines TRBV19 with TRBJ1-1; 7 bases match TRBD1. J was trimmed by 3 bases and V by 5 bases; bases with no gene match: 6. CDR3 length: 14 residues. The germline V gene has CDR1 LNHDA and CDR2 SQIVND (reference sequence). In DNA, the CDR3 is TGTGCCAGTAGTGGAAACAGGGGAGACACTGAAGCTTTCTTT. Translated: CASSGNRGDTEAFF. Looking up the rest from reference TRBV19 and TRBJ1-1 gives the full variable domain: DGGITQSPKYLFRKEGQNVTLSCEQNLNHDAMYWYRQDPGQGLRLIYYSQIVNDFQKGDIAEGYSVSREKKESFPLTVTSAQKNPTAFYLCASSGNRGDTEAFFGQGTRLTVV.

The table lists this clone with a count of one. This chain joins TRBV28 and TRBJ2-6; TRBD1 aligns across 11 bases. The V gene's germline CDR1 is MDHEN and CDR2 SYDVKM. The CDR3 totals 17 residues. J gave up 0 bases and V 4 bases, and 2 bases lay outside the gene matches. The CDR3 DNA reads TGTGCCAGCAGTTCAGGGACAGGGGGCTCTGGGGCCAACGTCCTGACTTTC. This codes for CASSSGTGGSGANVLTF.

The chain combines TRBV27 with TRBJ2-1; TRBD2 matches 8 bases. Per the germline V gene, CDR1 is MNHEY and CDR2 is SMNVEV (reference sequence). This CDR3 spans 16 amino acids. V was clipped by 5 bases and J by 9 bases; unmatched bases: 15. The chain's CDR3 is CASSPLGAGGVGEQFF. The CDR3 DNA is TGTGCCAGCAGTCCGCTCGGGGCGGGAGGTGTGGGTGAGCAGTTCTTC.

This clone showed up just a few times. This chain connects TRBV30 to TRBJ2-1; TRBD2 matches 9 bases. Germline trimming cut 0 bases from V and 4 bases from J; bases unmatched to any gene: 1. The CDR3 loop spans 14 amino acids. Germline CDR1 and CDR2: GTSNPN and SVGIG (reference sequence). CDR3 residues: CAWSVTSGYNEQFF. The CDR3 nucleotides are TGTGCCTGGAGTGTTACTAGCGGGTACAATGAGCAGTTCTTC.

The gene calls are TRBV27 and TRBJ2-2, with D possibly TRBD1 on 5 matching bases. The CDR3 contains 14 residues. Between the trimmed V and J ends, which lost 2 bases and 6 bases, there was a span of 10 bases. Per germline, CDR1 MNHEY and CDR2 SMNVEV (reference sequence). The CDR3 DNA follows: TGTGCCAGCAGTTTACTAGGGGCCGCCGGGGAGCTGTTTTTT. It encodes CASSLLGAAGELFF.

The gene calls are TRBV5-4 and TRBJ1-1, with TRBD1 matching over 7 bases. Germline V gene sequence: CDR1 SGHNT, CDR2 YYREEE (reference sequence). The CDR3 covers 16 residues. The J segment lost 2 bases and the V segment lost 4 bases, leaving 11 bases of the junction unmatched. Here the CDR3 reads CASSLSGGPLNTEAFF. Here the CDR3 DNA reads TGTGCCAGCAGCCTATCAGGGGGGCCGTTAAACACTGAAGCTTTCTTT.

The rearrangement links TRBV18 to TRBJ1-3; D unclear. The CDR3 length is 14 residues. V was shortened by 2 bases and J by 4 bases, with 9 bases between the two germline ends. Per germline, CDR1 KGHSH and CDR2 LQKENI. CDR3 residues: CASSPTAGGNTIYF. The CDR3, as DNA: TGTGCCAGCTCACCAACGGCGGGGGGAAACACCATATATTTT.

This sequence joins TRBV9 and TRBJ1-2; D remains unclear. Germline-derived CDR1 and CDR2 are SGDLS and YYNGEE. Between the trimmed V and J ends, which lost 6 bases and 8 bases, there was a span of 20 bases. This CDR3 comprises 14 residues. The CDR3 loop reads CASIITPAVSGYTF. In nucleotides, the CDR3 is TGTGCCAGCATCATAACCCCCGCGGTCTCGGGCTACACCTTC. Full variable domain (missing parts from reference TRBV9 and TRBJ1-2): DSGVTQTPKHLITATGQRVTLRCSPRSGDLSVYWYQQSLDQGLQFLIQYYNGEERAKGNILERFSAQQFPDLHSELNLSSLELGDSALYFCASIITPAVSGYTFGSGTRLTVV.

Here the CDR3 reads CASIGQGESTEAFF. The CDR3 nucleotides read TGTGCCAGCATTGGGCAGGGGGAATCTACTGAAGCTTTCTTT. This chain connects TRBV28 to TRBJ1-1; 7 nucleotides line up with TRBD1. CDR3 length: 14 amino acids. CDR1 and CDR2 (germline): MDHEN, SYDVKM. The V and J ends lost 7 bases and 5 bases, in that order; junction bases with no gene match: 10. Supplemented by reference TRBV28 and TRBJ1-1, the full variable domain reads DVKVTQSSRYLVKRTGEKVFLECVQDMDHENMFWYRQDPGLGLRLIYFSYDVKMKEKGDIPEGYSVSREKKERFSLILESASTNQTSMYLCASIGQGESTEAFFGQGTRLTVV.